This TCR beta chain was profiled in a study of blood T cell repertoires in COVID-19. About the research overall: Samples taken during acute and convalescent COVID-19 were collected in the United States, Italy and Spain. From T cells, B-cell-depleted T cells, or PBMCs came the material, which was cDNA or gDNA.

Under the authors' procedure: The assay estimated nucleated cells by amplifying reference gene primers. Clones were sequenced by immunoSEQ multiplex PCR, and TCRdb holds only the in-frame ones, with some missing. V, J and clone size are taken as reported in that table, and D and trimming were inferred from the DNA itself. The sample lists around 91,000 clones, 60% to 85% seen once, with approximately 18% in the top ten. Germline V gene sequence: CDR1 MNHEY, CDR2 SVGEGT. This CDR3 contains 15 residues. V lost 2 bases and J 9 bases, leaving 18 bases between the germline ends. Input material: peripheral blood. This sequence joins TRBV6-2 or TRBV6-3 and TRBJ2-3; no reliable D call. This clonotype was sampled from a woman aged 80 or over with active or convalescent COVID-19. The CDR3 DNA follows: TGTGCCAGCAGTTACCGCGAGTCTCCTTCCGGGACGCAGTATTTT. Translating gives CASSYRESPSGTQYF.